The 24 T cell receptor beta chains below all came from one sample that was sequenced in a study of memory CD4+ T cells and cytomegalovirus serostatus. Sequencing used immunoSEQ multiplex PCR; TCRdb keeps in-frame clones, though not all of them. Of about 54,000 clones listed, around 78% are singletons. The sort gate was single viable CD3+CD4+CD8-CD45RO+ cells for memory CD4+ T cells. Sequencing was done on a sample of memory CD4+ T cells from blood. The receptors stem from an adult in good health and CMV-seronegative.

The chain couples TRBV7-9 to TRBJ1-1; D may be TRBD1 (5 bases). V was shortened by 3 bases and J by 0 bases, with 17 bases between the two germline ends. The CDR3 is 17 residues long. The V gene's germline CDR1 is SEHNR and CDR2 FQNEAQ (reference sequence). DNA for the CDR3: TGTGCCAGCAGCTTCAATGGCGGCGTACAGGTGAACACTGAAGCTTTCTTT. The encoded protein is CASSFNGGVQVNTEAFF. Using reference TRBV7-9 and TRBJ1-1 for the parts outside the CDR3, the full variable domain is DTGVSQNPRHKITKRGQNVTFRCDPISEHNRLYWYRQTLGQGPEFLTYFQNEAQLEKSRLLSDRFSAERPKGSFSTLEIQRTEQGDSAMYLCASSFNGGVQVNTEAFFGQGTRLTVV.

The chain carries TRBV11-2 and TRBJ2-1; 11 bases are shared with TRBD2. CDR1 and CDR2 from the germline V gene are SGHAT and FQNNGV. This CDR3 contains 17 residues. Trimming at V came to 5 bases and at J to 0 bases, leaving 6 bases not matched to a gene. The CDR3 reads CASSISGGGHSYNEQFF. CDR3 DNA sequence: TGTGCCAGCAGCATTAGCGGGGGGGGCCACTCCTACAATGAGCAGTTCTTC.

The chain couples TRBV4-1 to TRBJ2-7; D not certain. V was pared by 8 bases and J by 2 bases, with 19 bases between. This CDR3 comprises 15 residues. Germline V gene lookup returns CDR1 MGHRA and CDR2 YSYEKL. The CDR3 is CASFLSLDGTYEQYF. Written as DNA, the CDR3 is TGCGCCAGCTTTTTGTCCCTAGACGGAACCTACGAGCAGTACTTC.

This clone appeared once. This chain links TRBV5-1 with TRBJ2-6; D is unclear. Germline V lookup: CDR1 SGHRS, CDR2 YFSETQ. The length of the CDR3 is 18 residues. Trimming took 4 bases from V and 0 from J, leaving 17 bases between them. Here the CDR3 DNA reads TGCGCCAGCAGCATGGCGATAGCTACCTTCTCTGGGGCCAACGTCCTGACTTTC. It encodes CASSMAIATFSGANVLTF.

Only a few counts were recorded for this clone. The CDR3 nucleotides read TGTGCCAGCTCACCACTTGTTCAGAACACTGAAGCTTTCTTT. Its protein product is CASSPLVQNTEAFF. The chain has TRBV18 and TRBJ1-1; no definite D call. Germline-derived CDR1 and CDR2 are KGHSH and LQKENI. Trimming left V 1 base short and J 1 base short, with 7 bases between. The CDR3 loop spans 14 amino acids.

The genes are TRBV2 and TRBJ2-2, with TRBD2 as a possible D gene (5 bases). Germline CDR1 is SNHLY and CDR2 is FYNNEI. V lost 2 bases and J 1 base, leaving 8 bases between the germline ends. This CDR3 region has 15 residues. This chain's CDR3 is CASSETGMNTGELFF. The CDR3 DNA follows: TGTGCCAGCAGTGAAACGGGGATGAACACCGGGGAGCTGTTTTTT.

The genes are TRBV28 and TRBJ2-7; 9 bases map to TRBD1. Germline CDR1 MDHEN, CDR2 SYDVKM. The CDR3 length is 14 residues. Germline trimming cut 5 bases from V and 6 bases from J; bases unmatched to any gene: 8. This CDR3 reads CASSPNRGLFEQYF. The CDR3 coding sequence is TGTGCCAGCAGTCCGAACAGGGGGCTTTTCGAGCAGTACTTC.

The chain carries TRBV29-1 and TRBJ2-3; no definite D call. The CDR3 covers 12 residues. With 1 base removed from V and 0 bases from J, the gap between germline ends came to 2 bases. Per germline, CDR1 SQVTM and CDR2 ANQGSEA. The CDR3 reads CSVEVSTDTQYF. For the CDR3, the DNA is TGCAGCGTTGAAGTCAGCACAGATACGCAGTATTTT.

The chain links TRBV7-9 to TRBJ1-2; the D is unclear. CDR3 length: 16 residues. With 2 bases removed from V and 5 bases from J, the gap between germline ends came to 18 bases. Germline loops: CDR1 SEHNR, CDR2 FQNEAQ (reference sequence). CDR3 loop: CASSLSLINFQYGYTF. The DNA of the CDR3 is TGTGCCAGCAGCTTATCCCTCATAAATTTTCAGTATGGCTACACCTTC.

The chain links TRBV6-5 to TRBJ1-2; tentatively, D is TRBD1 (6 bases). Germline lookup yields CDR1 MNHEY and CDR2 SVGAGI. Deletions cut 6 bases from V and 1 base from J, with 12 bases between. This CDR3 is built from 14 residues. CDR3 protein: CASRRGAGNYGYTF. The CDR3 coding sequence is TGTGCCAGCAGGCGGGGGGCGGGTAACTATGGCTACACCTTC.

The CDR3 here is CAITWGQIKNSNQPQHF. In DNA, the CDR3 is TGTGCCATCACTTGGGGACAGATAAAGAATAGCAATCAGCCCCAGCATTTT. The chain uses TRBV21-1 and TRBJ1-5; TRBD1 is taken as the D call from the table, unchecked against the DNA. TRBV21-1 is recorded as a pseudogene. The CDR3 totals 17 residues.

The gene calls are TRBV2 and TRBJ1-4; TRBD1 matches 10 bases. Germline-derived CDR1 and CDR2 are SNHLY and FYNNEI. With V trimmed by 7 bases and J by 8 bases, 10 bases remained unmatched. The CDR3 runs 15 residues. The CDR3 coding sequence is TGTGCCAGCATTAGACAGGGGGCCGACGGAGAAAAACTGTTTTTT. It translates to CASIRQGADGEKLFF.

The rearrangement links TRBV7-2 to TRBJ1-3; no definite D call. The V end was cut by 2 bases, the J end by 5 bases, with 4 bases between. This CDR3 has 12 residues. Germline CDR1 is SGHTA and CDR2 is FQGNSA. Written as DNA, the CDR3 is TGTGCCAGCAGCTTAACAAGAAACACCATATATTTT. Translating gives CASSLTRNTIYF.

The V gene is TRBV6-6, the J gene TRBJ1-1; unclear D gene. The CDR3 contains 14 residues. The ends were cut back, 5 bases at V and 3 bases at J, with 13 bases in the middle. CDR1 and CDR2 (germline): MNHNY, SVGAGI (reference sequence). The CDR3 reads CASSRHGRDTEAFF. CDR3 bases: TGTGCCAGCAGTCGCCACGGCCGAGACACTGAAGCTTTCTTT.

V and J are TRBV4-1 and TRBJ1-2, with 7 nucleotides matching TRBD1. With 1 base clipped from V and 3 bases from J, the junction kept 2 bases outside the gene matches. The length of the CDR3 is 14 residues. The germline V gene has CDR1 MGHRA and CDR2 YSYEKL. In DNA form, the CDR3 reads TGCGCCAGCAGCCAAGCGACAGGGTACTATGGCTACACCTTC. This encodes CASSQATGYYGYTF.

This clone was found a few times. The chain employs TRBV19 and TRBJ2-7; 8 positions match TRBD1. V was clipped by 5 bases and J by 4 bases; unmatched bases: 13. CDR3 length: 16 residues. Per germline, CDR1 LNHDA and CDR2 SQIVND (reference sequence). In nucleotides, the CDR3 is TGTGCCAGTAGTCCTATTAGGGGGACAGGCAGGTACGAGCAGTACTTC. Translating it yields CASSPIRGTGRYEQYF.

This chain uses TRBV28 with TRBJ1-1; D uncertain. Trimming cost V 8 bases and J 0 bases, with 7 bases left between them. The CDR3 runs to 12 residues. CDR1 and CDR2 (germline): MDHEN, SYDVKM. Here the CDR3 DNA reads TGTGCCAGCCTCAAAATGAACACTGAAGCTTTCTTT. Residues: CASLKMNTEAFF.

The CDR3: CASSLQGGAYEQYF. The CDR3 DNA is TGTGCCAGCAGCCTTCAAGGAGGGGCGTACGAGCAGTACTTC. The rearrangement uses TRBV9 and TRBJ2-7; TRBD2 is a possible D gene (6 bases). The ends were cut back, 4 bases at V and 4 bases at J, with 15 bases in the middle. Germline CDR1 SGDLS, CDR2 YYNGEE. The length of the CDR3 is 14 residues.

V gene TRBV7-6 combines with J gene TRBJ2-4; D is tentatively TRBD1 or TRBD2 (5 bases each). V shed 6 bases and J shed 0 bases, with 15 bases lying between them. This CDR3 has 16 residues. Looked up from germline, CDR1 is SGHVS and CDR2 is FNYEAQ. This chain's CDR3 is CASSDPWGRAKNIQYF. The CDR3 nucleotides read TGTGCCAGCAGTGATCCCTGGGGACGAGCCAAAAACATTCAGTACTTC.

This chain connects TRBV30 to TRBJ1-2; D perhaps matches TRBD1 (5 bases). CDR3 length equals 15 residues. Germline lookup yields CDR1 GTSNPN and CDR2 SVGIG (reference sequence). Trimming took off 2 bases at V and 4 bases at J, with 17 bases between the two ends. The CDR3 sequence is CAWSPMVGPSYGYTF. In DNA form, the CDR3 reads TGTGCCTGGAGTCCGATGGTGGGGCCTTCCTATGGCTACACCTTC.

The V and J genes are TRBV18 and TRBJ1-2; TRBD1 aligns across 9 bases. The trim removed 4 bases at V and 6 bases at J, leaving 12 bases unmatched. The length of the CDR3 is 16 residues. CDR1 and CDR2 (germline): KGHSH, LQKENI. CDR3 protein: CASSRGSGQGVNGYTF. CDR3 bases: TGTGCCAGCTCACGCGGCTCGGGACAGGGAGTCAATGGCTACACCTTC.

The J gene is TRBJ1-6, the V gene TRBV30; no clear D gene. CDR1 GTSNPN and CDR2 SVGIG come from the germline V gene (reference sequence). V shed 5 bases and J shed 9 bases, with 11 bases lying between them. The CDR3 is 12 amino acids. CDR3 protein: CAWDSDGSPLHF. CDR3 DNA sequence: TGTGCCTGGGACTCCGACGGTTCACCCCTCCACTTT.

The chain employs TRBV7-2 and TRBJ2-7; maybe TRBD1 (6 bases). Germline lookup yields CDR1 SGHTA and CDR2 FQGNSA. The CDR3 is made up of 13 amino acids. Trimming removed 4 bases at V and 2 bases at J, with 9 bases between. Written as DNA, the CDR3 is TGTGCCAGCAGCTCACAGGGTGCCTACGAGCAGTACTTC. This sequence encodes CASSSQGAYEQYF.

The V gene is TRBV19, the J gene TRBJ2-7; TRBD1 is a possible D gene (6 bases). The V end lost 4 bases, the J end lost 3 bases, and 16 bases lay between the germline ends. Germline values: CDR1 LNHDA, CDR2 SQIVND (reference sequence). The CDR3 contains 15 residues. CDR3 in amino acids: CASSKNREGGYEQYF. DNA for the CDR3: TGTGCCAGTAGTAAGAACAGGGAAGGTGGCTACGAGCAGTACTTC.